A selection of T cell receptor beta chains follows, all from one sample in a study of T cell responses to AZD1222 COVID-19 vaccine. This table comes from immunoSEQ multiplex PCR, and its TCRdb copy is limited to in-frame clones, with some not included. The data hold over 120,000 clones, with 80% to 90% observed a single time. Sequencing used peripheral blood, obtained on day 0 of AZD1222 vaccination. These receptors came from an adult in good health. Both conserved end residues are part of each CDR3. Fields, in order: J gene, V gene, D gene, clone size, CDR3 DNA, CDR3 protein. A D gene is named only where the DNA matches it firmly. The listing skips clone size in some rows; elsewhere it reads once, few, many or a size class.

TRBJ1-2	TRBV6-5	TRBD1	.	TGTGCCAGCAGGGCCGACAGGGGGCATAACTATGGCTACACCTTC	CASRADRGHNYGYTF
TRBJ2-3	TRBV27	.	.	TGTGCCAGCACGCCCGCGGCTAGGGTCGCGCAGTATTTT	CASTPAARVAQYF
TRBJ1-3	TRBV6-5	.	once	TGTGCCAGCAGTTACCGTGGTTTTGGAAACACCATATATTTT	CASSYRGFGNTIYF
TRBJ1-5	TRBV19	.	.	TGTGCCAGTAGTTTAGAGGGCAATAGCAATCAGCCCCAGCATTTT	CASSLEGNSNQPQHF
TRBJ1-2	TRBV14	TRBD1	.	TGTGCCAGCAGCTCCAGGGGGGACTATGGCTACACCTTC	CASSSRGDYGYTF
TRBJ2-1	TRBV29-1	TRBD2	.	TGCAGCGTTGGGTTAGGACTAGCGGGAGCTGGGCAGTTCTTC	CSVGLGLAGAGQFF
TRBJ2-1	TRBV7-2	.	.	TGTGCCAGCAGCTTAGTCTTGCGGGCCCTAAACAATGAGCAGTTCTTC	CASSLVLRALNNEQFF
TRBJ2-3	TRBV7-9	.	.	TGTGCCAGCAGCCCCCGGGGGCAGACTAGCACAGATACGCAGTATTTT	CASSPRGQTSTDTQYF
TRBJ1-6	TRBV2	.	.	TGTGCCAGCAGTGAAAGACAGAGCTCCTATAATTCACCCCTCCACTTT	CASSERQSSYNSPLHF
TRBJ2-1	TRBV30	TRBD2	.	TGTGCCTGGAGTGGCCTAGCGGATGAGCAGTTCTTC	CAWSGLADEQFF
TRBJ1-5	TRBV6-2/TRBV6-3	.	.	TGTGCCAGCAGTTACGTGGCTGGGGATCAGCCCCAGCATTTT	CASSYVAGDQPQHF
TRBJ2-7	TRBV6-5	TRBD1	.	TGTGCCAGCAGGGACAGGGGCCTCTTCTACGAGCAGTACTTC	CASRDRGLFYEQYF
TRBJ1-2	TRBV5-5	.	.	TGTGCCAGCAGCTTGGATCTACGTCGGGGAGCCTCCACCTTC	CASSLDLRRGASTF
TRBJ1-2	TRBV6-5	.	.	TGTGCCAGCAGTTACGGAAGTAAGAATGGCTACACCTTC	CASSYGSKNGYTF
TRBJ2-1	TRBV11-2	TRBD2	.	TGTGCCAGCAGGTGGGGCTATAGGGAGGGCAATGAGCAGTTCTTC	CASRWGYREGNEQFF
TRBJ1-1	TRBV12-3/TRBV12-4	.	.	TGTGCCAGCAGTAGACAGAACACTGAAGCTTTCTTT	CASSRQNTEAFF
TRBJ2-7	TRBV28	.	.	TGTGCCAGCAGTCCCATCTTGGCGGGAAGCGCGGAGCAGTACTTC	CASSPILAGSAEQYF
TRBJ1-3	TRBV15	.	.	TGTGCCACCAGCAGAGAGGGCACGCAAAGCTCTGGAAACACCATATATTTT	CATSREGTQSSGNTIYF
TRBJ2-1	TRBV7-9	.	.	TGTGCCAGCGCTGAAGGGGCAGGGCGGGCCAGTAAGTTCTTC	CASAEGAGRASKFF
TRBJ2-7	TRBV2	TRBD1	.	TGTGCCAGCATCCGGGACAGAGGCGAGCAGTACTTC	CASIRDRGEQYF
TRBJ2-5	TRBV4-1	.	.	TGCGCCAGCAGCCGGGCCTCAGGGGAGACCCAGTACTTC	CASSRASGETQYF
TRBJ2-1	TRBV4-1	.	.	TGCGCCAGCAGCCCCCGAGACCATCCCCAGTTCTTC	CASSPRDHPQFF
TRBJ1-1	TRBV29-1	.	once	TGCAGCGCCCCGGGGACCGTGAACACTGAAGCTTTCTTT	CSAPGTVNTEAFF
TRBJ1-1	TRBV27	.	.	TGTGCCAGCAGTTTCGGTCAGCTGAACACTGAAGCTTTCTTT	CASSFGQLNTEAFF
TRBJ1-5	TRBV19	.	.	TGTGCCAGTAGTCCCCTAGGGCGAAATCAGCCCCAGCATTTT	CASSPLGRNQPQHF
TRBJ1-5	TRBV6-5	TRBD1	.	TGTGCCAGCAGTTACTCCCGACAGGGAGGACAGCCCCAGCATTTT	CASSYSRQGGQPQHF
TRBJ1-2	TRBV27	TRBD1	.	TGTGCCAGCAGTTTCAGGACAGGGGGCGAGGGACACTATGGCTACACCTTC	CASSFRTGGEGHYGYTF
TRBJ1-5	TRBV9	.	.	TGTGCCAGCAGCGTAGGGGGGGCCTACAATCAGCCCCAGCATTTT	CASSVGGAYNQPQHF
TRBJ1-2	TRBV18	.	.	TGTGCCAGCTCACCATCCAGGGAATACTATGGCTACACCTTC	CASSPSREYYGYTF
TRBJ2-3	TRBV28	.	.	TGTGCCAGCAGCCCTCCAATGGTCCTCTATGGAGGCACAGATACGCAGTATTTT	CASSPPMVLYGGTDTQYF
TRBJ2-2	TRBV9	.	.	TGTGCCAGCAGCGTAGGACCCGGGGAGCTGTTTTTT	CASSVGPGELFF
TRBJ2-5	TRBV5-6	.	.	TGTGCCAGCAGCTTGGGGGGCGAAGAGACCCAGTACTTC	CASSLGGEETQYF
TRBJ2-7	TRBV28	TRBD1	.	TGTGCCAGCGGCCCCGCCGGGACAGGGGGCTACGAGCAGTACTTC	CASGPAGTGGYEQYF
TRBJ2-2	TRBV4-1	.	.	TGCGCCAGCAGCCAACCGACAGGGAACACCGGGGAGCTGTTTTTT	CASSQPTGNTGELFF
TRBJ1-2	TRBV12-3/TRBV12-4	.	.	TGTGCCAGCAGTTTAGCCCGGGATGGCTACACCTTC	CASSLARDGYTF